This record concerns one TCR beta chain sequence. Compared with germline, one end of the junction differs, possibly owing to a read error. The method was immunoSEQ multiplex PCR; TCRdb's version includes in-frame clones alone and lacks a portion of them. The table has about 81,000 clones, 88% seen once. The data stem from a study of OX40 agonist ivuxolimab in advanced cancers. At the level of the study: Ivuxolimab, an antibody acting as an agonist of OX40 (CD134), was used to treat patients.

Baseline, cycle 4 day 1, and cycle 7 day 1 were the blood sampling points. Germline V gives CDR1 SGHRS, CDR2 YFSETQ. The CDR3 loop spans 15 amino acids. The chain couples TRBV5-1 to TRBJ2-2; 7 positions match TRBD1. This TCR was sampled from an adult with an advanced solid tumor such as melanoma, head and neck, liver or kidney cancer. The material was CD4+ or CD8+ T cells sorted from blood, obtained in a trial of the OX40 agonist ivuxolimab. The CDR3 nucleotides read TGCGCCAGCAGTTTGGGGACAGTAAACACCGGGGAGCTGTTTTTT. Its protein is CASSLGTVNTGELFF. Full variable domain (missing parts from reference TRBV5-1 and TRBJ2-2): KAGVTQTPRYLIKTRGQQVTLSCSPISGHRSVSWYQQTPGQGLQFLFEYFSETQRNKGNFPGRFSGRQFSNSRSEMNVSTLELGDSALYLCASSLGTVNTGELFFGEGSRLTVL.